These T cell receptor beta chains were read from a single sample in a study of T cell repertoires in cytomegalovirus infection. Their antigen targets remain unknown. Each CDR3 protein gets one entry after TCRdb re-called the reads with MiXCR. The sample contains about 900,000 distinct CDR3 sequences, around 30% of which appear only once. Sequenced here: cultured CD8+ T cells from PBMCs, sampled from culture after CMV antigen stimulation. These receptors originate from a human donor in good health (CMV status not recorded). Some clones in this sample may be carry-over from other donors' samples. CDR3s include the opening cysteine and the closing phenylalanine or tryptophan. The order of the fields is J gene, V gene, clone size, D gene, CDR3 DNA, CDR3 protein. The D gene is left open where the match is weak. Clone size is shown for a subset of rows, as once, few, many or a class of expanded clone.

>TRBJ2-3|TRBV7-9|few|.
TGTGCCAGCAGCTTCCGGACGGGGGAGGACACAGATACGCAGTATTTT
CASSFRTGEDTDTQYF
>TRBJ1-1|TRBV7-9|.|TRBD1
TGTGCCAGCAGCCTGACGCAGGGGGACTATGGTGAAGCTTTCTTT
CASSLTQGDYGEAFF
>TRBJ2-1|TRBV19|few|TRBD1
TGTGCCAGTAGTAAAGACAGGGGTACCTACAATGAGCAGTTCTTC
CASSKDRGTYNEQFF
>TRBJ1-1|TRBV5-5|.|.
TGTGCCAGCAGCTCCCCCGACGGGGCGAACACTGAAGCTTTCTTT
CASSSPDGANTEAFF
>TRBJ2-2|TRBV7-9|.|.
TGTGCCAGCAGCTTTGTCCTTAGGGCGGCCACCGGGGAGCTGTTTTTT
CASSFVLRAATGELFF
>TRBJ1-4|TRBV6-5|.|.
TGTGCCAGCAGTTTGATTAAAGGCGGAATACTGTTTTTT
CASSLIKGGILFF
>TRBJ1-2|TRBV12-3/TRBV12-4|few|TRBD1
TGTGCCAGCAGGCCCGGGACAGGGACTTTTGATGGCTACACCTTC
CASRPGTGTFDGYTF
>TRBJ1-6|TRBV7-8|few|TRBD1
TGTGCCAGCAGCCCTGGACAGGGCGCACCCCTCCACTTT
CASSPGQGAPLHF
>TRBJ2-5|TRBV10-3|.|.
TGTGCCATCAGTGAGTCGTGGGGCGCAGAAGAGACCCAGTACTTC
CAISESWGAEETQYF
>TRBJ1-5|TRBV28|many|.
TGTGCCAGCAGTTTAATCAGCAGGGGTGATCAGCCCCAGCATTTT
CASSLISRGDQPQHF
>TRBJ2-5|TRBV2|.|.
TGTGCCAGCAGTGATAGGTCGCAGGGGACGGAGACCCAGTACTTC
CASSDRSQGTETQYF
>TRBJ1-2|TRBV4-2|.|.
TGTGCCAGCAGCCAGGCCGACATGCTTGGCTACACCTTC
CASSQADMLGYTF
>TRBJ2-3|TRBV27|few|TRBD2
TGTGCCAGCAGTTTCAAGCGGGGGGGCGGAGATACGCAGTATTTT
CASSFKRGGGDTQYF
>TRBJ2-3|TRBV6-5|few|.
TGTGCCAGCAGTTACTCGGGTTCCACAGTCTTAGATACGCAGTATTTT
CASSYSGSTVLDTQYF
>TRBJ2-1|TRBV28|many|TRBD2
TGTGCCAGCAGCCCGAGCGGGGTTTACAATGAGCAGTTCTTC
CASSPSGVYNEQFF
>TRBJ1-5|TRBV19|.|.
TGTGCCAGTAGTACAGGCGGGTATCAGCCCCAGCATTTT
CASSTGGYQPQHF
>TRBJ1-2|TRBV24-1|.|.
TGTGCCACCAGTGAAGACAGGAACTATGGCTACACCTTC
CATSEDRNYGYTF
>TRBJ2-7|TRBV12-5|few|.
TGTGCTAGTGGTTTGCCCGGGTGGTACGAGCAGTACTTC
CASGLPGWYEQYF
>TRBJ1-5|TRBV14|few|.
TGTGCCAGCAGCCAAGATGTAGGGCAGCCCCAGCATTTT
CASSQDVGQPQHF
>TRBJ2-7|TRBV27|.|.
TGTGCCAGCAGTTCCTGGACCTTTGACGAGCAGTACTTC
CASSSWTFDEQYF
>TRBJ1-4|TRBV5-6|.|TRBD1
TGTGCCAGCAGCTGGTGGACAGGGGGCGAAGAAAAACTGTTTTTT
CASSWWTGGEEKLFF
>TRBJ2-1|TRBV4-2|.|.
TGTGCCAGCAGCCAAGATCCCCAGGGCTCCTACAATGAGCAGTTCTTC
CASSQDPQGSYNEQFF
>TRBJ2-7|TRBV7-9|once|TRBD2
TGTGCCAGCAGCTCGGCCGGGGGGGAATACTACGAGCAGTACTTC
CASSSAGGEYYEQYF
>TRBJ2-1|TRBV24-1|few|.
TGTGCCACCAGCTCTGGGTACAATGAGCAGTTCTTC
CATSSGYNEQFF
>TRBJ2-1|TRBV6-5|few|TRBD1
TGTGCCAGCAGTTACTGGAGACAGGGTGCCTACAATGAGCAGTTCTTC
CASSYWRQGAYNEQFF
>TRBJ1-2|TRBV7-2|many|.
TGTGCCAGCAGTTTGGACAGCTTTAGAGGCTACACCTTC
CASSLDSFRGYTF
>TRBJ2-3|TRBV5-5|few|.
TGTGCCAGCAGCCCTGGACGGAACGGACTCACAGATACGCAGTATTTT
CASSPGRNGLTDTQYF
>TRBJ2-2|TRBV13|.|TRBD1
TGTGCCAGCAGCCCGGCAGACAGGGGCAACACCGGGGAGCTGTTTTTT
CASSPADRGNTGELFF
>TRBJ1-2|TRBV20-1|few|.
TGCAGTGCCCATCCGGGAGATGGACTCTATGGCTACACCTTC
CSAHPGDGLYGYTF
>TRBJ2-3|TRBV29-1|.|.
TGCAGCGTTGGGGGGGTTAGCACAGATACGCAGTATTTT
CSVGGVSTDTQYF
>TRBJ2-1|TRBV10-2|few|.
TGCGCCAGCACCCTGGGGAGTGAGCAGTTCTTC
CASTLGSEQFF
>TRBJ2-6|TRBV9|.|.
TGTGTCAGCAGCGTAGCCACAGCTTCTGGGGCCAACGTCCTGACTTTC
CVSSVATASGANVLTF
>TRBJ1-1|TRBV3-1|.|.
TGTGCCAGCAGCCAAGAAGTGTCTGCGGGACCGAACACTGAAGCTTTCTTT
CASSQEVSAGPNTEAFF
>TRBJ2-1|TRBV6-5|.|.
TGTGCCAGCAGTTACTTCACCGTTCCCTACAATGAGCAGTTCTTC
CASSYFTVPYNEQFF
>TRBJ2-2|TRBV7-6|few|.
TGTGCCAGCAGCTTCCCCTCGGGGGAAGACACCGGGGAGCTGTTTTTT
CASSFPSGEDTGELFF
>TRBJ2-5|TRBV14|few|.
TGTGCCAGCAGCCACCCCGACAGCCCAATCCAAGAGACCCAGTACTTC
CASSHPDSPIQETQYF
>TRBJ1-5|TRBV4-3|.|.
TGCGCCGGCAGCCAAGATCAGACAGGTTCCCAGCCCCAGCATTTT
CAGSQDQTGSQPQHF
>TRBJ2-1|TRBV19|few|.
TGTGCCAGTAGTCTGACTAGTTCCAATGAGCAGTTCTTC
CASSLTSSNEQFF
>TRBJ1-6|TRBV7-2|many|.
TGTGCCAGCAGCTTAGCGGGGGAGATCAGAAATTCACCCCTCCACTTT
CASSLAGEIRNSPLHF
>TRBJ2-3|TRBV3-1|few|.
TGTGCCAGCAGCCAAGAGCACGTAGATACGCAGTATTTT
CASSQEHVDTQYF
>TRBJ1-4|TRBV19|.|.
TGTTCCAGTAGTATCTCCGGGACTGCAACTAATGAAAAACTGTTTTTT
CSSSISGTATNEKLFF
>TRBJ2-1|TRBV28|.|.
TGTGCCAGCAGTCTCCGACGGCCTACCTCTGAGCAGTTCTTC
CASSLRRPTSEQFF
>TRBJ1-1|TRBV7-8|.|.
TGTGCCAACAGCCCGAGGGGGGGCATCATGAACACTGAAGCTTTCTTT
CANSPRGGIMNTEAFF
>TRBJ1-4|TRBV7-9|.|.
TGTGCCAGCAGCTTAGGGCTATCAGGGCCTAATGAAAAACTGTTTTTT
CASSLGLSGPNEKLFF
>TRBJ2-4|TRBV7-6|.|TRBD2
TGTGCCACTGGCTCGGGGGGAGCCAAAAACATTCAGTACTTC
CATGSGGAKNIQYF
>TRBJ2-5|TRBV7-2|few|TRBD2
TGTGCCAGCAGCTTAGGACTAGCGGGGAAGTACCAAGAGACCCAGTACTTC
CASSLGLAGKYQETQYF
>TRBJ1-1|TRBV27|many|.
TGTGCCAGCAGTTTATTCAAGAACACTGAAGCTTTCTTT
CASSLFKNTEAFF
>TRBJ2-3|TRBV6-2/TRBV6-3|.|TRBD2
TGTGCCAGCAGAACGGGGACTAGCGGGACCTTAGGGACAGATACGCAGTATTTT
CASRTGTSGTLGTDTQYF